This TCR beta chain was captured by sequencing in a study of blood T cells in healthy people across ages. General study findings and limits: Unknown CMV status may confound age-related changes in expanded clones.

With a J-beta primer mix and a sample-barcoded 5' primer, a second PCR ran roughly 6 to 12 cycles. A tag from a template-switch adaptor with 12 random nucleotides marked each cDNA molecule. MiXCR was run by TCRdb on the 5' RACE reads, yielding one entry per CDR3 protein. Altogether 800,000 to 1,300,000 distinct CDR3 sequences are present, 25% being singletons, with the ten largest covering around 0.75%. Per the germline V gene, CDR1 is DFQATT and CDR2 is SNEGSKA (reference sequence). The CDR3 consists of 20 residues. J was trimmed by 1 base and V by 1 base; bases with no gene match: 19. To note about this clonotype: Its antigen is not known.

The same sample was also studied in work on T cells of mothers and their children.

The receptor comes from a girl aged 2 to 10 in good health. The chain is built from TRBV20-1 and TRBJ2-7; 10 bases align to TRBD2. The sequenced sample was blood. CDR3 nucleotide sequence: TGCAGTGCTAGAGCTCTGAAGCCCGATAGTAGCGGGGGGCCTTCCTACGAGCAGTACTTC. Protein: CSARALKPDSSGGPSYEQYF.